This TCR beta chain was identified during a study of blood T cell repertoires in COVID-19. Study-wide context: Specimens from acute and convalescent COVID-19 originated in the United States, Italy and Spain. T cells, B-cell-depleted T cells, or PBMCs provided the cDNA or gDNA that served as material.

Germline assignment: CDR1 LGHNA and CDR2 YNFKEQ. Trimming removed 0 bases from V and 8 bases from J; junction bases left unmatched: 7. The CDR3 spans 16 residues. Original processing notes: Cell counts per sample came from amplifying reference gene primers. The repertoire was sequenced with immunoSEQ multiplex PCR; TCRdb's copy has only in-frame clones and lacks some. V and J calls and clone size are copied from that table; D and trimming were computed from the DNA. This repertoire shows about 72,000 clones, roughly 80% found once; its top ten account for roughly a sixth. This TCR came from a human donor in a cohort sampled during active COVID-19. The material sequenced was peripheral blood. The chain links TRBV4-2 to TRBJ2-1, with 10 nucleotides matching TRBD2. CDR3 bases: TGTGCCAGCAGCCAAGATCCAGCGGGGGGGCGAGATGAGCAGTTCTTC. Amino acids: CASSQDPAGGRDEQFF.